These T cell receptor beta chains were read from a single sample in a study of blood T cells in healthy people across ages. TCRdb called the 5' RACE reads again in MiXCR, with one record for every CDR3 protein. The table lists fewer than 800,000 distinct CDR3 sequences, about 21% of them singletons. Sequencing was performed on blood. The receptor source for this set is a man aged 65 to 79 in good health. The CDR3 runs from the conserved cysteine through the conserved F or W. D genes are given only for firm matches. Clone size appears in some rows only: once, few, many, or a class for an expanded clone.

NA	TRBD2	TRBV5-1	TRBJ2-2	CASSLETSANTGELLF	TGCGCCAGCAGCTTGGAGACTAGCGCGAACACCGGGGAGCTGCTTTTT
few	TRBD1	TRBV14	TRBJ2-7	CASSQDSIVEDRGDSYEQYF	TGTGCCAGCAGCCAAGATAGTATCGTAGAAGACAGGGGCGACTCCTACGAGCAGTACTTC
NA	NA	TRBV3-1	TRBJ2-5	CASSFTPGPGETQYF	TGTGCCAGCAGCTTCACACCGGGACCGGGGGAGACCCAGTACTTC
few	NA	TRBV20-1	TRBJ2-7	CSANQLAGRWSEQYF	TGCAGTGCAAATCAGTTGGCGGGACGGTGGAGCGAGCAGTACTTC
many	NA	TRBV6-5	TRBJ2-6	CASRYSGANVLTF	TGTGCCAGCAGGTACTCTGGGGCCAACGTCCTGACTTTC
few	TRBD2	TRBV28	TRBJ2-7	CASRPEASGNEQYF	TGTGCCAGCAGGCCAGAGGCTAGCGGGAACGAGCAGTACTTC
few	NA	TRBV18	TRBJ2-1	CASSPPGRRYNEQFF	TGTGCCAGCTCACCACCGGGACGGAGATACAATGAGCAGTTCTTC
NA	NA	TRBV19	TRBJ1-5	CASSKGRAGLQPQHF	TGTGCCAGTAGTAAAGGGCGAGCAGGTCTTCAGCCCCAGCATTTT
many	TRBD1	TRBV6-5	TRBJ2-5	CASRRQGAETQYF	TGTGCCAGCAGGAGACAGGGCGCGGAGACCCAGTACTTC
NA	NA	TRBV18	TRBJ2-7	CASSPRREYEQYF	TGTGCCAGCTCACCACGTCGGGAATACGAGCAGTACTTC
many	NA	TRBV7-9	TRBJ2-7	CASSLISSGIEQYF	TGTGCCAGCAGCTTAATATCTTCGGGAATCGAGCAGTACTTC
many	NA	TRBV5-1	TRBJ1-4	CASSLEQAPGEKLFF	TGCGCCAGCAGCTTGGAACAAGCCCCAGGGGAAAAACTGTTTTTT
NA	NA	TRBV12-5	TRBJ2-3	CASGGGGSTDTQYF	TGTGCTAGTGGGGGTGGCGGATCCACAGATACGCAGTATTTT
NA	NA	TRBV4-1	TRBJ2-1	CASSQARLAGYNEQFF	TGCGCCAGCAGCCAAGCTCGGCTAGCTGGCTACAATGAGCAGTTCTTC
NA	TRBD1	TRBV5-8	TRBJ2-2	CASRRPRQGNTGELFF	TGTGCCAGCAGAAGACCGAGACAGGGGAACACCGGGGAGCTGTTTTTT
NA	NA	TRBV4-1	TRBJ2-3	CASSQGRGITDTQYF	TGCGCCAGCAGCCAAGGTCGGGGTATCACAGATACGCAGTATTTT
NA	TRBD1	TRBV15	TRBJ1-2	CATSRDGDQGANGYTF	TGTGCCACCAGCAGAGATGGGGATCAGGGGGCGAATGGCTACACCTTC
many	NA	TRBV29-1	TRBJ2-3	CSVEGSGASTDTQYF	TGCAGCGTTGAAGGTAGCGGAGCTAGCACAGATACGCAGTATTTT
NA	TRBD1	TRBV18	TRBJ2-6	CASSQPGQGISGANVLTF	TGTGCCAGCTCACAACCGGGACAGGGGATTTCTGGGGCCAACGTCCTGACTTTC
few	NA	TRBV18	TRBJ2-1	CASSANEQFF	TGTGCCAGCTCCGCCAATGAGCAGTTCTTC
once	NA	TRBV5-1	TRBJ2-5	CASFSQEAQYF	TGCGCCAGCTTTAGCCAAGAGGCCCAGTACTTC
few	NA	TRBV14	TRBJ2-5	CASSQLGGQETQYF	TGTGCCAGCAGCCAACTCGGCGGACAAGAGACCCAGTACTTC
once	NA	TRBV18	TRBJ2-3	CASSPLAASTDTQYF	TGTGCCAGCTCACCCCTAGCAGCTAGCACAGATACGCAGTATTTT
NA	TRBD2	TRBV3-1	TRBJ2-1	CASSQAGGSNEQFF	TGTGCCAGCAGCCAGGCGGGGGGGTCAAATGAGCAGTTCTTC
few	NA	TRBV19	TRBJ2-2	CASSIGWKNTGELFF	TGTGCCAGTAGTATCGGCTGGAAAAACACCGGGGAGCTGTTTTTT
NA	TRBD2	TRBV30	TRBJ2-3	CAGGEDTQYF	TGTGCCGGGGGGGAAGATACGCAGTATTTT
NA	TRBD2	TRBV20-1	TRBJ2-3	CSATPPSGRAGDTQYF	TGCAGTGCCACTCCCCCTAGCGGGAGGGCCGGAGATACGCAGTATTTT
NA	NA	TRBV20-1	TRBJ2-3	CSATPGGDTQYF	TGCAGTGCTACCCCCGGAGGGGATACGCAGTATTTT
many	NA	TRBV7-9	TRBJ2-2	CASSSGAGELFF	TGTGCCAGCAGCTCGGGAGCAGGGGAGCTGTTTTTT
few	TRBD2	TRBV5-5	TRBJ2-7	CASSKTSGTAYEQYF	TGTGCCAGCAGCAAGACTAGCGGGACCGCCTACGAGCAGTACTTC
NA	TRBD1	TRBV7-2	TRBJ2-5	CASSLGGQGRQTQYF	TGTGCCAGCAGCCTAGGGGGACAGGGTAGGCAGACCCAGTACTTC
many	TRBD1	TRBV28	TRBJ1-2	CASSPDRFRSKKGYTF	TGTGCCAGCAGCCCGGACAGGTTCAGGTCGAAGAAAGGCTACACCTTC
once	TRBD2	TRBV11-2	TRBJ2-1	CASSLDPGLAPDEQFF	TGTGCCAGCAGCTTAGACCCGGGACTAGCCCCCGATGAGCAGTTCTTC
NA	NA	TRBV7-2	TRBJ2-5	CASSLEGQRAETQYF	TGTGCCAGCAGCTTAGAAGGGCAGCGCGCCGAGACCCAGTACTTC
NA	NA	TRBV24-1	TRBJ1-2	CATGDNRDPYGYTF	TGTGCCACCGGTGATAACAGGGATCCCTATGGCTACACCTTC
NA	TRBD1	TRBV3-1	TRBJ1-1	CASSQEGQGAGAFF	TGTGCCAGCAGCCAGGAGGGACAGGGGGCGGGCGCTTTCTTT
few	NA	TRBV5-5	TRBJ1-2	CASSLERNYGYTF	TGTGCCAGCAGCTTGGAGAGAAACTATGGCTACACCTTC
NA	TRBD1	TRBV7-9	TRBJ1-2	CASSLPGQGLDDYGYTF	TGTGCCAGCAGCTTACCGGGACAGGGATTAGATGACTATGGCTACACCTTC
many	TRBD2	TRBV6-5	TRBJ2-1	CASSYSLAGGYNEQFF	TGTGCCAGCAGTTACTCGCTAGCGGGAGGCTACAATGAGCAGTTCTTC
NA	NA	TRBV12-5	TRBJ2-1	CASGHRDNERFF	TGTGCTAGTGGCCACAGAGACAATGAGCGGTTCTTC
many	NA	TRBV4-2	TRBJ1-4	CASSQGDGGAGEKLFF	TGTGCCAGCAGCCAAGGTGATGGGGGCGCAGGGGAAAAACTGTTTTTT
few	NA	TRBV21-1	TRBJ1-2	CASSAKGTEPRLYGYTF	TGTGCCAGCAGCGCGAAAGGGACGGAACCACGACTCTATGGCTACACCTTC
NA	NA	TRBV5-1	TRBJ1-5	CASSTGMNQPQHF	TGCGCCAGCAGCACGGGTATGAATCAGCCCCAGCATTTT
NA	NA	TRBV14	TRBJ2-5	CASSQAFGGGTQYF	TGTGCCAGCAGCCAAGCCTTCGGTGGGGGGACCCAGTACTTC
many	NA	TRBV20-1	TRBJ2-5	CSASRGPTFWRQETQYF	TGCAGTGCTAGCAGGGGACCGACTTTTTGGCGCCAAGAGACCCAGTACTTC
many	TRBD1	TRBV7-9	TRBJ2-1	CASSFGQGVNEQFF	TGTGCCAGCAGCTTCGGACAGGGCGTCAATGAGCAGTTCTTC
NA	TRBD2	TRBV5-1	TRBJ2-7	CASRRLAEDLYEQYF	TGCGCCAGCAGACGACTAGCCGAAGACCTCTACGAGCAGTACTTC
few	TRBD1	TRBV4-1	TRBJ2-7	CASSQGTGGSSYEQYF	TGCGCCAGCAGCCAAGGTACAGGGGGCTCCTCCTACGAGCAGTACTTC
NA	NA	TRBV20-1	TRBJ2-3	CSARGITDTQYF	TGCAGTGCTAGGGGGATCACAGATACGCAGTATTTT
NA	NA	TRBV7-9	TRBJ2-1	CAAGGEDTGDEQFF	TGTGCCGCAGGTGGGGAGGACACCGGCGATGAGCAGTTCTTC
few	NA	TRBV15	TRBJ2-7	CATSRENEQYF	TGTGCCACCAGCAGAGAGAACGAGCAGTACTTC
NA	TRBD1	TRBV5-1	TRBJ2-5	CASSYGTAKETQYF	TGCGCCAGCAGCTACGGGACAGCAAAAGAGACCCAGTACTTC
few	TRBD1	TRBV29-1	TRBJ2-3	CSYETGRTDTQYF	TGCAGTTACGAGACAGGGCGCACAGATACGCAGTATTTT
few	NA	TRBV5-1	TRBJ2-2	CASRIGMQSGELFF	TGCGCCAGCAGGATCGGTATGCAGTCCGGGGAGCTGTTTTTT